This entry lists 18 T cell receptor beta chains sequenced from one sample in a study of shared clonotypes between healthy human individuals. TCRdb's table, derived via immunoSEQ multiplex PCR, lists solely in-frame clones and lacks some. The repertoire holds around 2.1 million clones, with approximately 94% as singletons. Material for sequencing was naive CD4+ T cells sorted from blood. Subset indicated: CD45RA+ positively selected. These receptors all stem from a man between 18 and 35 years old in good health.

The chain carries TRBV2 and TRBJ2-3, with a weak D call TRBD2 (5 bases). Germline V gene data show CDR1 as SNHLY and CDR2 as FYNNEI. Deletions cut 2 bases from V and 6 bases from J, with 12 bases between. The CDR3 is 14 residues long. The CDR3: CASSETTRADTQYF. The DNA of the CDR3 is TGTGCCAGCAGTGAAACAACTAGGGCGGATACGCAGTATTTT.

This sequence joins TRBV18 and TRBJ2-1, with 9 bases aligning to TRBD2. The V segment lost 0 bases and the J segment 6 bases; nucleotides outside the gene matches: 9. Germline CDR1 reads KGHSH; CDR2 reads LQKENI. This CDR3 is 17 amino acids long. CDR3 sequence (DNA): TGTGCCAGCTCACCACCGTCAAGGCTAGCGGGAATCAATGAGCAGTTCTTC. Its protein product is CASSPPSRLAGINEQFF.

J is TRBJ2-7 and V is TRBV30, with 7 bases matching TRBD1. Germline CDR1 is GTSNPN and CDR2 is SVGIG (reference sequence). With V trimmed by 6 bases and J by 6 bases, 5 bases remained unmatched. The CDR3 is made up of 11 amino acids. The CDR3 DNA reads TGTGCCTGTTTACAGGGGACCGAGCAGTACTTC. Translated: CACLQGTEQYF.

The chain is built from TRBV30 and TRBJ2-3; 8 positions match TRBD2. With 1 base clipped from V and 2 bases from J, the junction kept 11 bases outside the gene matches. The CDR3 is 17 amino acids. Germline V gives CDR1 GTSNPN, CDR2 SVGIG (reference sequence). The CDR3 region has the DNA TGTGCCTGGAGTGGGGGACTAACTAGCGGCAACACAGATACGCAGTATTTT. Its protein is CAWSGGLTSGNTDTQYF.

This clone was recorded a few times. This sequence joins TRBV15 and TRBJ1-2, with D uncertain. The germline CDR1 and CDR2 sequences are LNHNV and YYDKDF (reference sequence). The CDR3 length is 15 residues. V was trimmed by 3 bases and J by 5 bases, leaving 16 bases between them. CDR3 region: CATSSPTRQSYGYTF. The CDR3 DNA reads TGTGCCACCAGCAGCCCCACGAGGCAGAGTTATGGCTACACCTTC.

The chain links TRBV28 to TRBJ2-1; D remains unclear. The CDR3 loop spans 13 amino acids. Deletions cut 8 bases from V and 7 bases from J, with 15 bases between. Germline V CDR1 and CDR2: MDHEN, SYDVKM. CDR3 DNA: TGTGCCAGCGTAGGACCGCCGACTAATGAGCAGTTCTTC. Translating gives CASVGPPTNEQFF.

Only one count was recorded for this clone. The gene calls are TRBV6-1 and TRBJ1-2, with D possibly being TRBD1 (6 bases). The CDR3 is 13 residues long. V dropped 9 bases and J dropped 8 bases, with 19 bases sitting between them. In germline, CDR1 is MNHNS, CDR2 SASEGT. CDR3 nucleotides: TGTGCCAGTATCTTCGACAGGCTCGACGGCTACACCTTC. This codes for CASIFDRLDGYTF.

As for this clone: Other DNA sequences in the same sample also yield this CDR3. This chain uses TRBV5-1 with TRBJ1-4; D unclear. Germline V gene sequence: CDR1 SGHRS, CDR2 YFSETQ. Trimming stripped 0 bases from V and 3 bases from J, with 9 bases between. There are 15 residues in the CDR3. The CDR3, as DNA: TGCGCCAGCAGCTTGGAAGGTGGTGCTAATGAAAAACTGTTTTTT. The encoded protein is CASSLEGGANEKLFF.

The V gene is TRBV28, the J gene TRBJ1-1; tentatively, D is TRBD1 (5 bases). Germline assignment: CDR1 MDHEN and CDR2 SYDVKM. The CDR3 loop spans 14 amino acids. The ends were cut back, 4 bases at V and 0 bases at J, with 9 bases in the middle. In DNA, the CDR3 is TGTGCCAGCAGTTCTGGGGGTTTGAACACTGAAGCTTTCTTT. Amino acid sequence: CASSSGGLNTEAFF.

This chain links TRBV2 with TRBJ2-3; TRBD1 agrees at 8 bases. There are 13 residues in the CDR3. CDR1 is SNHLY, CDR2 FYNNEI, per germline. V lost 8 bases and J lost 2; bases outside the gene matches: 3. CDR3 sequence reads: CASSDRVTDTQYF. CDR3 in DNA: TGTGCCAGCTCGGACAGGGTCACAGATACGCAGTATTTT.

The chain uses TRBV2 and TRBJ2-7, with D perhaps matching TRBD1 (7 bases). Germline V gene data show CDR1 as SNHLY and CDR2 as FYNNEI. The CDR3 length is 16 residues. Trimming removed 0 bases at V and 3 bases at J, with 15 bases between. DNA for the CDR3: TGTGCCAGCAGTGAAGCGGGGGGACAGAGTTTCTACGAGCAGTACTTC. Amino acids: CASSEAGGQSFYEQYF. The entire variable domain, with the rest obtained from reference TRBV2 and TRBJ2-7, is as follows: EPEVTQTPSHQVTQMGQEVILRCVPISNHLYFYWYRQILGQKVEFLVSFYNNEISEKSEIFDDQFSVERPDGSNFTLKIRSTKLEDSAMYFCASSEAGGQSFYEQYFGPGTRLTVT.

The chain carries TRBV5-1 and TRBJ2-6, with a possible D match to TRBD2 (6 bases). V lost 2 bases and J lost 5, with 11 bases in between. The CDR3 length is 15 residues. Germline CDR1 SGHRS, CDR2 YFSETQ. The CDR3 nucleotides read TGCGCCAGCAGCTTAACGGGAGAGAGGGCCAACGTCCTGACTTTC. This gives the protein CASSLTGERANVLTF.

V gene TRBV27 combines with J gene TRBJ1-1; D is unresolved. CDR1 is MNHEY, CDR2 SMNVEV, per germline (reference sequence). The CDR3 spans 13 residues. Trimming cost V 6 bases and J 1 base, with 9 bases left between them. The CDR3 nucleotides read TGTGCCAGCAGCTACGGGAGGAACACTGAAGCTTTCTTT. This sequence encodes CASSYGRNTEAFF.

The V and J genes are TRBV12-2 and TRBJ1-3; the D call TRBD1 from the table was never checked on the DNA. TRBV12-2 is a known pseudogene. The CDR3 has 17 residues. The CDR3 region has the DNA TGTGCAAGTCGCTCTACTACGGGACAGTTCTTTGGAAACACCATATATTTT. Translated: CASRSTTGQFFGNTIYF.

The V call is TRBV6-4, the J call TRBJ1-1; D gene ambiguous. Trimming removed 7 bases at V and 1 base at J, with 4 bases between. The CDR3 is 11 amino acids. Per the germline V gene, CDR1 is MRHNA and CDR2 is SNTAGT. DNA for the CDR3: TGTGCCAGCAAGAGGAACACTGAAGCTTTCTTT. As protein: CASKRNTEAFF.

V is TRBV5-1 and J is TRBJ1-3; TRBD1 agrees at 11 bases. The CDR3 is made up of 16 amino acids. V lost 0 bases and J lost 9; bases outside the gene matches: 8. Germline V gene data show CDR1 as SGHRS and CDR2 as YFSETQ. CDR3: CASSLGSDRGLATIYF. The CDR3 DNA follows: TGCGCCAGCAGCTTGGGATCGGACAGGGGGCTAGCCACCATATATTTT. The full variable domain, its missing parts supplied by reference TRBV5-1 and TRBJ1-3, is KAGVTQTPRYLIKTRGQQVTLSCSPISGHRSVSWYQQTPGQGLQFLFEYFSETQRNKGNFPGRFSGRQFSNSRSEMNVSTLELGDSALYLCASSLGSDRGLATIYFGEGSWLTVV.

The rearrangement joins TRBV2 to TRBJ2-6, with D unclear. This CDR3 contains 15 residues. V was trimmed by 3 bases and J by 6 bases, leaving 12 bases between them. The germline V gene has CDR1 SNHLY and CDR2 FYNNEI. CDR3 sequence: CASSEEYPEANVLTF. CDR3 in DNA: TGTGCCAGCAGTGAGGAGTACCCTGAGGCCAACGTCCTGACTTTC.

The chain recombines TRBV6-5 with TRBJ2-3; TRBD2 matches 7 bases. The CDR3 contains 15 residues. Germline-derived CDR1 and CDR2 are MNHEY and SVGAGI. The J segment lost 8 bases and the V segment lost 0 bases, leaving 8 bases of the junction unmatched. CDR3: CASSYSESGKGTQYF. CDR3 in DNA: TGTGCCAGCAGTTACTCGGAGAGCGGGAAGGGTACGCAGTATTTT.